The following is a T cell receptor (beta chain) sequence with its context. The antigen is undetermined. Amplification used 60 Vbeta primers and 13 Jbeta primers. Here immunoSEQ multiplex PCR was the method, and the copy in TCRdb shows in-frame clones only, minus some. In total, the table holds some 46,000 clones. The record originates from a study of cytomegalovirus exposure and HLA in healthy donors. Study-wide results and caveats: Apparent HLA restriction characterized most CMV-associated TCR beta chains in a later analysis.

CDR1 LNHDA and CDR2 SQIVND come from the germline V gene (reference sequence). The CDR3 extends over 16 amino acids. Unmatched junction bases numbered 9, after V lost 5 bases and J lost 4 bases. The genes are TRBV19 and TRBJ2-2, with 8 bases lining up with TRBD1. Sequenced input: PBMCs. This receptor was identified in a male donor in good health and CMV-seronegative. CDR3 DNA: TGTGCCAGTAGTGAAAGGACAGGGTACCCCACCGGGGAGCTGTTTTTT. The encoded protein is CASSERTGYPTGELFF.